A single sample is the source of the 23 T cell receptor beta chains below, sequenced in a study of molecular identifiers for immune sequencing clone quantification. TCRdb called the PCR reads again in MiXCR, with one record for every CDR3 protein. Of around 470,000 distinct CDR3 sequences in the sample, about 20% were seen once. The sequencing sample was made of naive CD8+ T cells from blood, with Jurkat cell RNA spiked in. Indicated subset: FACS-sorted CD8+CD4-CCR7+CD45RA+ naive T cells. Every receptor here comes from a human donor in good health. Some libraries in this study had Jurkat cell RNA spiked in.

The chain is built from TRBV2 and TRBJ2-1; TRBD2 might be the D (6 bases). V was cut by 3 bases and J by 9 bases, with 15 bases left in between. This CDR3 has 14 residues. Germline-derived CDR1 and CDR2 are SNHLY and FYNNEI. CDR3 in amino acids: CASSEFDRGFEQFF. In nucleotides, the CDR3 is TGTGCCAGCAGTGAGTTTGATCGGGGGTTTGAGCAGTTCTTC.

This clonotype occurred many times. This chain links TRBV28 with TRBJ2-5; weak D call: TRBD2 (5 bases). Trimming removed 4 bases from V and 4 bases from J, with 10 bases in between. There are 13 residues in the CDR3. In germline, CDR1 is MDHEN, CDR2 SYDVKM. This chain's CDR3 is CASSSGLGETQYF. In nucleotides, the CDR3 is TGTGCCAGCAGTTCCGGACTGGGAGAGACCCAGTACTTC.

About this clonotype itself: A single base separates this from a much larger clone, so it may be a read error. The V gene is TRBV27, the J gene TRBJ1-1; TRBD1 matches 10 bases. Germline CDR1 reads MNHEY; CDR2 reads SMNVEV (reference sequence). The J segment lost 9 bases and the V segment lost 5 bases, leaving 6 bases of the junction unmatched. The CDR3 contains 13 residues. The CDR3: CASSMTGGLKAFF. The CDR3 bases are TGTGCCAGCAGTATGACAGGGGGCTTGAAAGCTTTCTTT.

Comments on this clonotype: This clone may be a read error of a much larger clone one base away. Lacking the conserved final phenylalanine or tryptophan, this CDR3 likely reflects a read error. The chain links TRBV19 to TRBJ1-5, with D possibly matching TRBD1 (6 bases). The V and J ends lost 1 base and 5 bases respectively, with 9 bases between them. Germline CDR1 LNHDA, CDR2 SQIVND (reference sequence). This CDR3 spans 14 amino acids. CDR3 residues: CASSIVQGHQPQHL. As DNA, the CDR3 is TGTGCCAGTAGTATAGTACAGGGCCATCAGCCCCAGCATCTT.

A few counts support this clonotype. The chain couples TRBV11-3 to TRBJ2-4, with TRBD1 matching over 11 bases. CDR1 SGHNT and CDR2 YENEEA come from the germline V gene. The CDR3 has 15 residues. With 4 bases clipped from V and 7 bases from J, the junction kept 6 bases outside the gene matches. The CDR3 bases are TGTGCCAGCAGCTCGGGACAGGGGGTCGGGAACATTCAGTACTTC. This gives the protein CASSSGQGVGNIQYF.

The CDR3 loop reads CASSFGTGESNQPQHF. CDR3 nucleotide sequence: TGTGCCAGCAGCTTCGGGACAGGGGAAAGCAATCAGCCCCAGCATTTT. V gene TRBV5-6 combines with J gene TRBJ1-5; 10 bases are a match to TRBD1. The CDR3 consists of 16 residues. Germline V gene data show CDR1 as SGHDT and CDR2 as YYEEEE. V dropped 2 bases and J dropped 1; count of bases not matched to a gene: 3.

The rearrangement joins TRBV29-1 to TRBJ2-5; weak D call: TRBD1 (7 bases). This CDR3 contains 19 residues. Germline CDR1 reads SQVTM; CDR2 reads ANQGSEA. Trimming took 0 bases from V and 4 from J, leaving 27 bases between them. CDR3 sequence (DNA): TGCAGCGTTGAAGATCCCGAAGGCAGGGGGGTAGTGGAAGGAGAGACCCAGTACTTC. It codes for CSVEDPEGRGVVEGETQYF.

There are many counts of this clonotype. The CDR3 DNA reads TGTGCCAGCAGCTTGCGTCCTAGCGGGGCCGTAGTTACGCAGTATTTT. Amino acid sequence: CASSLRPSGAVVTQYF. The rearrangement uses TRBV5-6 and TRBJ2-3; 9 bases fit TRBD2. The V and J ends lost 1 base and 8 bases, in that order; junction bases with no gene match: 11. Per germline, CDR1 SGHDT and CDR2 YYEEEE. This CDR3 has 16 amino acids.

The chain links TRBV7-9 to TRBJ1-2; 7 nucleotides agree with TRBD1. With 1 base clipped from V and 4 bases from J, the junction kept 9 bases outside the gene matches. This CDR3 region has 16 residues. Germline CDR1 and CDR2: SEHNR and FQNEAQ (reference sequence). Written as DNA, the CDR3 is TGTGCCAGCAGCTTAGTCCACAGGGGTATGACCTATGGCTACACCTTC. As protein: CASSLVHRGMTYGYTF.

This clonotype came up many times. The chain uses TRBV6-5 and TRBJ2-7, with TRBD2 as a possible D gene (7 bases). CDR3 size: 20 residues. Trimming took off 6 bases at V and 2 bases at J, with 32 bases between the two ends. Germline-derived CDR1 and CDR2 are MNHEY and SVGAGI. CDR3 coding DNA: TGTGCCAGCAGCCTCGTTTGGGCGGGGGCGGCCACCTTAATCCCCTACGAGCAGTACTTC. Translation gives CASSLVWAGAATLIPYEQYF.

This chain uses TRBV20-1 with TRBJ2-2; D unclear. The germline V gene has CDR1 DFQATT and CDR2 SNEGSKA (reference sequence). V dropped 5 bases and J dropped 4 bases, with 11 bases sitting between them. The CDR3 contains 13 residues. The CDR3 region is CSASGATTGELFF. The CDR3 DNA reads TGCAGTGCTTCTGGAGCCACCACCGGGGAGCTGTTTTTT.

This clonotype was recorded at least ten times. This chain joins TRBV7-6 and TRBJ2-3, with unresolved D. V lost 6 bases and J 6 bases, leaving 16 bases between the germline ends. The CDR3 length is 14 residues. In germline, CDR1 is SGHVS, CDR2 FNYEAQ. The chain's CDR3 is CASSHEGVLDTQYF. CDR3 DNA: TGTGCCAGCAGTCACGAAGGAGTACTGGATACGCAGTATTTT.

This clonotype was found a few times. The chain has TRBV4-3 and TRBJ1-2; D not resolved. The germline V and J ends were trimmed by 0 bases and 2 bases, with 22 bases remaining between them. The CDR3 runs 19 residues. CDR1 is LGHNA, CDR2 YSLEER, per germline. The CDR3 loop is CASSQDLFQKLIYNYGYTF. The CDR3 DNA reads TGCGCCAGCAGCCAAGATCTGTTCCAGAAGCTTATATACAACTATGGCTACACCTTC.

With regard to this clonotype: Its ends do not fully match the called genes, so a read error is possible. This rearrangement joins TRBV9 to TRBJ2-3; 7 bases line up with TRBD2. This CDR3 spans 14 amino acids. Germline V lookup: CDR1 SGDLS, CDR2 YYNGEE. CDR3 sequence reads: CAISVAGDVDTQYF. The CDR3 DNA reads TGTGCCATCAGCGTGGCGGGGGATGTAGATACGCAGTATTTT.

This clonotype has at least ten counts. The chain is built from TRBV28 and TRBJ1-5, with 8 bases identical to TRBD1. The CDR3 length is 15 residues. CDR1 is MDHEN and CDR2 is SYDVKM in the germline V gene. The V gene end was trimmed by 2 bases and the J gene end by 7 bases; junction bases not matched to a gene: 7. In nucleotides, the CDR3 is TGTGCCAGCAGTTTAATTGCAGGGGGCTACCAGCCCCAGCATTTT. Amino acid sequence: CASSLIAGGYQPQHF.

This clonotype was detected ten times or more. V usage is TRBV7-2 and J usage is TRBJ2-7; D is possibly TRBD2 (6 bases). Germline CDR1 is SGHTA and CDR2 is FQGNSA. The CDR3 has 12 amino acids. Trimming removed 8 bases from V and 4 bases from J, with 12 bases in between. The CDR3 DNA is TGTGCCAGCGCGGGGACGGTATACGAGCAGTACTTC. Translation: CASAGTVYEQYF.

The J gene is TRBJ2-7, the V gene TRBV28, with unresolved D. V gave up 3 bases and J gave up 0 bases, with 6 bases separating them. Per germline, CDR1 MDHEN and CDR2 SYDVKM. The CDR3 runs 13 residues. The CDR3 protein is CASSFEFSYEQYF. CDR3 DNA sequence: TGTGCCAGCAGTTTCGAATTCTCCTACGAGCAGTACTTC.

This clonotype was picked up one time. Germline and junction disagree at one end, which may indicate a read error. J is TRBJ1-6 and V is TRBV4-1; 11 bases match TRBD1. This CDR3 is built from 16 residues. Per the germline V gene, CDR1 is MGHRA and CDR2 is YSYEKL. CDR3 bases: TGCGCCAGCAGCCACCCGGACAGGGGGCTTCATTCACCCCGCCACTTT. Amino acids: CASSHPDRGLHSPRHF.

The chain recombines TRBV5-1 with TRBJ1-4; D gene ambiguous. Per germline, CDR1 SGHRS and CDR2 YFSETQ. V shed 2 bases and J shed 8 bases, with 19 bases lying between them. The CDR3 consists of 16 residues. This CDR3 is CASSLTGPRYGEKLFF. DNA for the CDR3: TGCGCCAGCAGCTTAACCGGCCCGCGTTACGGAGAAAAACTGTTTTTT. Supplemented by reference TRBV5-1 and TRBJ1-4, the full variable domain reads KAGVTQTPRYLIKTRGQQVTLSCSPISGHRSVSWYQQTPGQGLQFLFEYFSETQRNKGNFPGRFSGRQFSNSRSEMNVSTLELGDSALYLCASSLTGPRYGEKLFFGSGTQLSVL.

The J gene is TRBJ1-1, the V gene TRBV15; weak D call: TRBD1 (6 bases). The CDR3 runs 14 residues. Germline-derived CDR1 and CDR2 are LNHNV and YYDKDF (reference sequence). V lost 0 bases to trimming and J lost 5 bases, with 10 bases between them. As DNA, the CDR3 is TGTGCCACCAGCAGAGATGCAGGGGTAACTGAAGCTTTCTTT. Protein sequence: CATSRDAGVTEAFF.

The table lists this clonotype with many counts. The chain employs TRBV7-9 and TRBJ2-2; D ambiguous. The CDR3 is made up of 14 amino acids. Germline V gene data show CDR1 as SEHNR and CDR2 as FQNEAQ (reference sequence). With 8 bases removed from V and 5 bases from J, the gap between germline ends came to 15 bases. The CDR3 sequence: CASDTPASTGELFF. CDR3 bases: TGTGCCAGCGACACTCCCGCAAGTACCGGGGAGCTGTTTTTT. The variable domain in full, with the rest retrieved from reference TRBV7-9 and TRBJ2-2, is DTGVSQNPRHKITKRGQNVTFRCDPISEHNRLYWYRQTLGQGPEFLTYFQNEAQLEKSRLLSDRFSAERPKGSFSTLEIQRTEQGDSAMYLCASDTPASTGELFFGEGSRLTVL.

V usage is TRBV18 and J usage is TRBJ1-1, with D perhaps TRBD1 (6 bases). The CDR3 has 16 amino acids. Germline-derived CDR1 and CDR2 are KGHSH and LQKENI. Deletions cut 4 bases from V and 2 bases from J, with 17 bases between. CDR3 region: CASSQTPGQSNTEAFF. CDR3 bases: TGTGCCAGCTCACAAACTCCGGGACAATCAAACACTGAAGCTTTCTTT.

This clonotype was seen ten or more times. The chain combines TRBV7-2 with TRBJ2-1, with 11 bases fitting TRBD2. CDR1 SGHTA and CDR2 FQGNSA come from the germline V gene. CDR3 length equals 18 residues. V was pared by 5 bases and J by 0 bases, with 9 bases of the junction left unmatched. The CDR3: CASSPNRLAGSSYNEQFF. As DNA, the CDR3 is TGTGCCAGCAGCCCCAATCGACTAGCGGGGAGCTCCTACAATGAGCAGTTCTTC.